This T cell receptor beta chain was captured by sequencing in a study of identical twins. Remarks on this clonotype: Antigen unknown.

General observations from the study: Whereas memory repertoires showed no such difference, abundant cord blood beta clonotypes carried fewer insertions. An excess of low generation probability was shown by twin-shared out-of-frame alpha sequences.

In TCRdb, the 5' RACE reads were re-called with MiXCR into one record per CDR3 protein. The sample consists of around 690,000 distinct CDR3 sequences, around 20% of them appearing once. This sample was also put to use in a study of T cells expressing NK-cell markers.

Source material: PBMCs. This receptor was obtained from a woman in her late teens or twenties in good health.

CDR3 DNA: TGTGCCAGCAGTACCCCTGAAGAGACGGCTAGCGCTCCGGATGGTGAGCAGTTCTTC. This gives the protein CASSTPEETASAPDGEQFF. The chain is built from TRBV27 and TRBJ2-1, with D possibly TRBD2 on 6 matching bases. Germline-derived CDR1 and CDR2 are MNHEY and SMNVEV (reference sequence). V lost 5 bases, J lost 9 bases, and 32 bases lay in between. This CDR3 spans 19 amino acids.